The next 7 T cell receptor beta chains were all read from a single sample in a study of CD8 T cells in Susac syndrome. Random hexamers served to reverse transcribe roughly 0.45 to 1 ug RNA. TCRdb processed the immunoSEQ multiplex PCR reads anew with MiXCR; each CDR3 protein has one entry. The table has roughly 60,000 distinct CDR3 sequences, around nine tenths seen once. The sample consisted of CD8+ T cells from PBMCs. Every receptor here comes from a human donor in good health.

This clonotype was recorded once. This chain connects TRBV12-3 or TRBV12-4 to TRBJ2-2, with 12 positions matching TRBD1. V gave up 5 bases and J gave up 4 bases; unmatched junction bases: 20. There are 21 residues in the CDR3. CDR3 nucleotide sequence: TGTGCCAGCAGTGGCCTGTGGGGGACAGGGGGCGGCCAGGGGGTCACCGGGGAGCTGTTTTTT. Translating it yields CASSGLWGTGGGQGVTGELFF.

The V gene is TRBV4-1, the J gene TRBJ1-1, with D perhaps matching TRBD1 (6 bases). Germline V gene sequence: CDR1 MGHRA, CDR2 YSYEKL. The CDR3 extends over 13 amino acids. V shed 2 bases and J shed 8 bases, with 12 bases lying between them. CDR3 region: CASSQKGGREAFF. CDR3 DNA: TGCGCCAGCAGCCAAAAGGGGGGAAGAGAAGCTTTCTTT.

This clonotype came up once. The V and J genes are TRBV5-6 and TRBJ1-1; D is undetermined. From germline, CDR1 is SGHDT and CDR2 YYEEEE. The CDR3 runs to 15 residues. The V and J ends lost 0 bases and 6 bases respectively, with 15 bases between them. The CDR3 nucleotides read TGTGCCAGCAGCTTGGAATGGACTCCCCAGGCTGAAGCTTTCTTT. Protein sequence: CASSLEWTPQAEAFF.

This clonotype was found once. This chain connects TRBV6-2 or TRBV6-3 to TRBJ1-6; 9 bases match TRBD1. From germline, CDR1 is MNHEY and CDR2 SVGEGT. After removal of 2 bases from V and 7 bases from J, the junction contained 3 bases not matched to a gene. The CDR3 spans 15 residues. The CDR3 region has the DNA TGTGCCAGCAGTTACGGGGACAGGGTGAATTCACCCCTCCACTTT. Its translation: CASSYGDRVNSPLHF.

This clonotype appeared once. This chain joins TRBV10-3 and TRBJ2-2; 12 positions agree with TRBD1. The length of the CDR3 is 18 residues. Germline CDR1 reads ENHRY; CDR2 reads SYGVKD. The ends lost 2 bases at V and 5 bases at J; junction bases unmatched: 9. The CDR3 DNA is TGTGCCATCAGTGAGGTTGGGACAGGGGGCGCGCAGACCGGGGAGCTGTTTTTT. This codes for CAISEVGTGGAQTGELFF.

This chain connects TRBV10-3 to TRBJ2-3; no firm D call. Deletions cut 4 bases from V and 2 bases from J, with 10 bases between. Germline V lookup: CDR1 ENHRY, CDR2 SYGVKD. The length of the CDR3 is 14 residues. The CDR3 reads CAISAKDDTDTQYF. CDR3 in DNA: TGTGCCATCAGTGCGAAGGACGACACAGATACGCAGTATTTT.

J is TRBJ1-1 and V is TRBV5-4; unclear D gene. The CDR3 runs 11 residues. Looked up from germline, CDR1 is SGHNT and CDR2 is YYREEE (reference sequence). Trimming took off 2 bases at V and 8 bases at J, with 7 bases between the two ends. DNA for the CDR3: TGTGCCAGCAGCTTACGGGAAGAAGCTTTCTTT. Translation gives CASSLREEAFF.